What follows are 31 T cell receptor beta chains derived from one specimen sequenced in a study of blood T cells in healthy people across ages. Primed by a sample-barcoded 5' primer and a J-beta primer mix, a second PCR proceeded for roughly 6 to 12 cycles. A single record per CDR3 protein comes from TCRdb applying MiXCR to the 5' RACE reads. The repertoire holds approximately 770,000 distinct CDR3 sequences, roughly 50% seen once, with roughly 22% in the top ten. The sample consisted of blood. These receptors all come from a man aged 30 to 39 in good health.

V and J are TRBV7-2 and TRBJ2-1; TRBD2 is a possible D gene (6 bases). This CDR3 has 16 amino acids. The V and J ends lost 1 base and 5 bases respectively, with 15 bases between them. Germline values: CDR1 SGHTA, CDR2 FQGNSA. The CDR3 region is CASSLVRSGLNNEQFF. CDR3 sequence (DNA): TGTGCCAGCAGCTTAGTACGAAGCGGGCTAAACAATGAGCAGTTCTTC.

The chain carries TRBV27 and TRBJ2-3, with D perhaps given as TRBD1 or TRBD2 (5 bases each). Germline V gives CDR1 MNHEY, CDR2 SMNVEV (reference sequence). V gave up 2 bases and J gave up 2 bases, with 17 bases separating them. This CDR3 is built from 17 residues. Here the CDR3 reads CASSLRAQWGTTDTQYF. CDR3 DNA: TGTGCCAGCAGTTTAAGGGCGCAGTGGGGGACCACAGATACGCAGTATTTT.

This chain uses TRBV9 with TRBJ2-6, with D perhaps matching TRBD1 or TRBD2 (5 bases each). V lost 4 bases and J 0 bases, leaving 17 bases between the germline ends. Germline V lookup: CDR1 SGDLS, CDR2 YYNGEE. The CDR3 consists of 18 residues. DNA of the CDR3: TGTGCCAGCAGCCCCGGTGGGGGAACCATCTCTGGGGCCAACGTCCTGACTTTC. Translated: CASSPGGGTISGANVLTF.

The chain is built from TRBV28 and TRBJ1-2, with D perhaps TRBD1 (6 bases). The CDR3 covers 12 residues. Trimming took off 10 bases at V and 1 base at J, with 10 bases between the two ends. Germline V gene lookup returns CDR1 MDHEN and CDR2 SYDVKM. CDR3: CAIGQFNYGYTF. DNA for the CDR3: TGTGCCATCGGACAGTTTAACTATGGCTACACCTTC.

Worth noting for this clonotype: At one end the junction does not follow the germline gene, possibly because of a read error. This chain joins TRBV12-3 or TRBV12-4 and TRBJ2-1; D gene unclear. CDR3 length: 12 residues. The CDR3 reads CASRLRADEQYF. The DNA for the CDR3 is TGTGCCAGCAGATTAAGGGCGGATGAGCAGTATTTC.

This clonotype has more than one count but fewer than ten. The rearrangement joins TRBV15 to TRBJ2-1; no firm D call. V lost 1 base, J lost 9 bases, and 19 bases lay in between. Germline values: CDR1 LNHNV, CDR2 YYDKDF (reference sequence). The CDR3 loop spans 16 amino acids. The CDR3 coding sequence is TGTGCCACCAGCAGAGTAGGCCTACCCAGGAGCAGTGAGCAGTTCTTC. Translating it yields CATSRVGLPRSSEQFF. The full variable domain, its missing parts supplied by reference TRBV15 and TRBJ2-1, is DAMVIQNPRYQVTQFGKPVTLSCSQTLNHNVMYWYQQKSSQAPKLLFHYYDKDFNNEADTPDNFQSRRPNTSFCFLDIRSPGLGDTAMYLCATSRVGLPRSSEQFFGPGTRLTVL.

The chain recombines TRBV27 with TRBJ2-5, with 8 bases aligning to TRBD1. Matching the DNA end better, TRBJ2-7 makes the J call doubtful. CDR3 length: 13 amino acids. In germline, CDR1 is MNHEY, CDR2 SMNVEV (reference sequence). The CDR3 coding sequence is TGTGCCAGAAGCGACAGGGGCGCCTACGAGCAGTACTTC. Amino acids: CARSDRGAYEQYF.

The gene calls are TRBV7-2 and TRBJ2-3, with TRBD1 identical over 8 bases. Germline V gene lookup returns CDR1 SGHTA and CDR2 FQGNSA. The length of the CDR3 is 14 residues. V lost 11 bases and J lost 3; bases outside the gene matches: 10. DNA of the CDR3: TGTGCCGGCGGACAGGGTGGTTTTACAGATACGCAGTATTTT. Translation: CAGGQGGFTDTQYF.

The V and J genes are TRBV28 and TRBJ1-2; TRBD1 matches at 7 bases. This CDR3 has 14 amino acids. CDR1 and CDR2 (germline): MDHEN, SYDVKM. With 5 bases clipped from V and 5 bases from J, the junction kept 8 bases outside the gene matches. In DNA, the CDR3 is TGTGCCAGCAGTCGCCGGGACAGCAGATATGGCTACACCTTC. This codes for CASSRRDSRYGYTF.

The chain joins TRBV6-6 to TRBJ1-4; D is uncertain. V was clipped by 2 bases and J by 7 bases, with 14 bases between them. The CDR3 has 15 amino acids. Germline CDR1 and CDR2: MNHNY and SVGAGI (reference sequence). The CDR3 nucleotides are TGTGCCAGCAGTTACGGGGATAACAGAAGTGAAAAACTGTTTTTT. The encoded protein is CASSYGDNRSEKLFF.

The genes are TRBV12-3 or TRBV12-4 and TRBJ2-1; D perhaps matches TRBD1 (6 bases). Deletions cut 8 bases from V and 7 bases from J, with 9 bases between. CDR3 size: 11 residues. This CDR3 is CASVRGNEQFF. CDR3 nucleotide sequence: TGTGCCAGCGTAAGGGGGAATGAGCAGTTCTTC.

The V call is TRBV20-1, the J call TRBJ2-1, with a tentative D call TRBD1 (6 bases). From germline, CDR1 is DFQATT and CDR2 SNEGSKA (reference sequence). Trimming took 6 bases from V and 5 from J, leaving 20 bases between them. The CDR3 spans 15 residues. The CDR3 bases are TGCAGTGCACCCACCGGGGCAGGGGTTAACAATGAGCAGTTCTTC. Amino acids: CSAPTGAGVNNEQFF.

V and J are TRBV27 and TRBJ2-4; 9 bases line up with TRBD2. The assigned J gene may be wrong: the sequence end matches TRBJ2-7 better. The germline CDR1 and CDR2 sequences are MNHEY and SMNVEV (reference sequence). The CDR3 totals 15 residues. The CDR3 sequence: CASSSSGMSEYEQYF. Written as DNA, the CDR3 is TGTGCCAGCAGTTCTAGCGGGATGTCGGAGTACGAGCAGTACTTC.

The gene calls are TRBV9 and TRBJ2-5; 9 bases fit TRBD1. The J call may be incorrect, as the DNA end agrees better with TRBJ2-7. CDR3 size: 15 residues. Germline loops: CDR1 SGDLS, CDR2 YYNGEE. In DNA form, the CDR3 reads TGTGCCAGCAGCTCCCAGGGGACAGGGAGCAACGAGCAGTACTTC. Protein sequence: CASSSQGTGSNEQYF.

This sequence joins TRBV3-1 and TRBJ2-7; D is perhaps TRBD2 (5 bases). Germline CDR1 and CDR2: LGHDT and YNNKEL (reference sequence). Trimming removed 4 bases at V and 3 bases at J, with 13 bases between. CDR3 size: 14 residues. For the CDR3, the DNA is TGTGCCAGCAGCCCTTCGTCCGGGAACTACGAGCAGTACTTC. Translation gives CASSPSSGNYEQYF.

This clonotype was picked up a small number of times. The CDR3 is CSAVPGGHNEQYF. In nucleotides, the CDR3 is TGCAGTGCAGTACCAGGGGGCCATAACGAGCAGTACTTC. J is TRBJ2-5 and V is TRBV20-1; 8 nucleotides align to TRBD1. The J call is doubtful: the DNA matches TRBJ2-7 better. The CDR3 has 13 amino acids. Germline CDR1 and CDR2: DFQATT and SNEGSKA (reference sequence).

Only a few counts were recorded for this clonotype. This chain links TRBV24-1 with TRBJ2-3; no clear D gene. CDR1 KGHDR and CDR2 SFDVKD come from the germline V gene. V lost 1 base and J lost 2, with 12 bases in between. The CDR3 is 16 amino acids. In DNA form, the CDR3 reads TGTGCCACCAGTGATTTAGGCCTCGGGCACACAGATACGCAGTATTTT. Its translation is CATSDLGLGHTDTQYF.

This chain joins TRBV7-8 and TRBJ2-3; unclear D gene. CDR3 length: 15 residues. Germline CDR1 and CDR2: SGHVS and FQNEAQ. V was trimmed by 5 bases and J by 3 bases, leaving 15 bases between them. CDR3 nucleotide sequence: TGTGCCAGCAGCCCGCGGACCGCGAAGACAGATACGCAGTATTTT. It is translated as CASSPRTAKTDTQYF.

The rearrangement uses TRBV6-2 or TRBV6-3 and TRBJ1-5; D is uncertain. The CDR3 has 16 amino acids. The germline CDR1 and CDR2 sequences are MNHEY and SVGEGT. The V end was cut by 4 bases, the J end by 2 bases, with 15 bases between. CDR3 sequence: CASSSTGPWGNQPQHF. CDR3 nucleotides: TGTGCCAGCAGTTCTACCGGGCCCTGGGGCAATCAGCCCCAGCATTTT.

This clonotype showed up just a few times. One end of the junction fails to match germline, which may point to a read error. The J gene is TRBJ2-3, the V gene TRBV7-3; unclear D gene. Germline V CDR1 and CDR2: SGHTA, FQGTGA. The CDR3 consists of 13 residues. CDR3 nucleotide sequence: TGTGCCAGCAGCGTAACGTACTCGGATACGCAGTATTTT. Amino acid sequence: CASSVTYSDTQYF.

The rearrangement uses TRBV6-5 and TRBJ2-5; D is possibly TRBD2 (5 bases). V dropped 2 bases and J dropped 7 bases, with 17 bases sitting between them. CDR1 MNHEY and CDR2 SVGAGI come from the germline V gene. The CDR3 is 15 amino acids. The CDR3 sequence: CASSYGSARTGTQYF. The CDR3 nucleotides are TGTGCCAGCAGTTACGGTAGCGCTAGGACCGGGACCCAGTACTTC.

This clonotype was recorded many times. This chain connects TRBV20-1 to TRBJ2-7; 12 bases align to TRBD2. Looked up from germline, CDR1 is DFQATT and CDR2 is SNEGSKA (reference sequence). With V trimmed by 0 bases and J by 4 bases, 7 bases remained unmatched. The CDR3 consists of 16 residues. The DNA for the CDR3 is TGCAGTGCTAGAGACCTAGCGGGAGGGGACGCGTACGAGCAGTACTTC. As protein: CSARDLAGGDAYEQYF.

The CDR3 DNA is TGTGCCAGCAGCCCCGGCGCGGGACGGGGCAATGAGCAGTTCTTC. Its translation: CASSPGAGRGNEQFF. The rearrangement uses TRBV3-1 and TRBJ2-1; possible D gene TRBD2, 6 bases. Looked up from germline, CDR1 is LGHDT and CDR2 is YNNKEL (reference sequence). The V end lost 4 bases, the J end lost 6 bases, and 16 bases lay between the germline ends. The length of the CDR3 is 15 residues.

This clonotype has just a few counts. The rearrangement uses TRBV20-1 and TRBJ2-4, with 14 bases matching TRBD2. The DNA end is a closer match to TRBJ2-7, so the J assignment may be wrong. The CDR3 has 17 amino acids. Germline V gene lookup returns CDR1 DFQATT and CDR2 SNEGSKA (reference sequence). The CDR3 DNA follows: TGCAGTGCTAAATCCCCGGGACTAGCGGGAGATAGTTACGAGCAGTACTTC. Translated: CSAKSPGLAGDSYEQYF.

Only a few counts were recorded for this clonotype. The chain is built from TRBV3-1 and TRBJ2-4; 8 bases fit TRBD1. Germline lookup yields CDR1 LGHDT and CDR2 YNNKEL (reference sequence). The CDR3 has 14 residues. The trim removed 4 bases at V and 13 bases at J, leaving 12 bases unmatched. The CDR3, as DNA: TGTGCCAGCAGCCTAGGACAGGGTACGTGGGAGCAGTACTTC. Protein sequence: CASSLGQGTWEQYF.

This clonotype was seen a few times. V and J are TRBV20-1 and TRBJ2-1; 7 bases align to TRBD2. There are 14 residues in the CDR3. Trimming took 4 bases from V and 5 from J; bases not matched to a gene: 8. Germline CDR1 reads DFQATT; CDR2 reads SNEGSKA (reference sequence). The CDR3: CSAIPGGRDNEQFF. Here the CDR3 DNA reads TGCAGTGCTATCCCGGGAGGTCGGGACAATGAGCAGTTCTTC.

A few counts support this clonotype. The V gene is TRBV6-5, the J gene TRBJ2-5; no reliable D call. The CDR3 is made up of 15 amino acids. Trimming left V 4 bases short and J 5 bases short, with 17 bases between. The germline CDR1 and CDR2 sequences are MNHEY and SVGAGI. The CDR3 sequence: CASSSPRVLEETQYF. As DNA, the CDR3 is TGTGCCAGCAGTTCCCCCCGGGTCCTGGAGGAGACCCAGTACTTC.

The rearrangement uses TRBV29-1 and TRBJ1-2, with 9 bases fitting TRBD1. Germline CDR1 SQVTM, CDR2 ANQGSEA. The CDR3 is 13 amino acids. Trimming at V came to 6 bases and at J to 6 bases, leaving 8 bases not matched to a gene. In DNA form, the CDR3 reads TGCAGCGTCGGGACAGGGTCTTTGAATGGCTACACCTTC. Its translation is CSVGTGSLNGYTF.

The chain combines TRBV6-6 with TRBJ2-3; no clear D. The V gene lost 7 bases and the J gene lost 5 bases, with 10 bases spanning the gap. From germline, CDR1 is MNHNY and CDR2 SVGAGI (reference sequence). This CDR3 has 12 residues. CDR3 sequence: CASMGIRDTQYF. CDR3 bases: TGTGCCAGCATGGGGATAAGAGATACGCAGTATTTT.

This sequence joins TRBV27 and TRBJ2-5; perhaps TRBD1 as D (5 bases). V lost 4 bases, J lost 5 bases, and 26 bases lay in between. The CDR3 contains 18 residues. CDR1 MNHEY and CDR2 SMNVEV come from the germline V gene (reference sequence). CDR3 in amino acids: CASSSLSRTESGAETQYF. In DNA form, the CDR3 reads TGTGCCAGCAGTTCCCTGAGTCGGACGGAGAGTGGGGCGGAGACCCAGTACTTC.

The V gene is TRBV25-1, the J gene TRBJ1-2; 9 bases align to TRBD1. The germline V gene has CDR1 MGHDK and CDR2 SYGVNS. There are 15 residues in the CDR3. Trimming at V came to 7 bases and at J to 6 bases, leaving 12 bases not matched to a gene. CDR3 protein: CASTPGQGVINGYTF. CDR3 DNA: TGTGCCAGCACTCCGGGACAGGGAGTCATCAATGGCTACACCTTC.